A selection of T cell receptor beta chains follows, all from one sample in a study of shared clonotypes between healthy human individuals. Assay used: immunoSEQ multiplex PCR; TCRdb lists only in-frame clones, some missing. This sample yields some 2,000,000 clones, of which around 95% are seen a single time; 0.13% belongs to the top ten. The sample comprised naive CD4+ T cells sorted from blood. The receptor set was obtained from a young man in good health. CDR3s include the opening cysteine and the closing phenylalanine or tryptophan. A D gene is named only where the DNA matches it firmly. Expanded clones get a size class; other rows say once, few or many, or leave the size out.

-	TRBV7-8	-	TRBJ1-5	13	TGTGCCAGCAGACGGACAGTCGATCAGCCCCAGCATTTT	CASRRTVDQPQHF
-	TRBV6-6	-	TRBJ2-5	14	TGTGCCAGCAGCCCCCTCCGGGGGTCGGAGACCCAGTACTTC	CASSPLRGSETQYF
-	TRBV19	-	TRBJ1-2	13	TGTGCCAGTAGTATTCCAGGGAACTATGGCTACACCTTC	CASSIPGNYGYTF
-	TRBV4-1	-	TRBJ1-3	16	TGCGCCAGCAGCGCCCATGAGGCCAACTCTGGAAACACCATATATTTT	CASSAHEANSGNTIYF
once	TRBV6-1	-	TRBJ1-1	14	TGTGCCAGCAGTGAAGGGAGCGGGAACACTGAAGCTTTCTTT	CASSEGSGNTEAFF
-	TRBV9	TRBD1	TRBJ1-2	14	TGTGCCAGCAGCACGTTGTGGGCAGGGGGTGGCTACACCTTC	CASSTLWAGGGYTF
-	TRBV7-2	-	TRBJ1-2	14	TGTGCCAGCAGCTTAGATTCAGACAACTATGGCTACACCTTC	CASSLDSDNYGYTF
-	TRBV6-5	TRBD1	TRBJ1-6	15	TGTGCCAGCAACTGGGACAGGGCAAGGTATTCACCCCTCCACTTT	CASNWDRARYSPLHF
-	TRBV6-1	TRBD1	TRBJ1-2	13	TGTGCCAGCATCGTTGGGACAGGCTATGGCTACACCTTC	CASIVGTGYGYTF
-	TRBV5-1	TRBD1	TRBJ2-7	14	TGCGCCAGCAGACGGGGGACAGGGACTTATGAGCAGTACTTC	CASRRGTGTYEQYF
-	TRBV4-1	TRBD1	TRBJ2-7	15	TGCGCCAGCAGCCAAGAGATGGGACAGACCTACGAGCAGTACTTC	CASSQEMGQTYEQYF
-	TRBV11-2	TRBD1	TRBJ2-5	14	TGTGCCAGCAGCTTTGCAGGGGGCGCCGAGACCCAGTACTTC	CASSFAGGAETQYF
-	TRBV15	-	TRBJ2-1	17	TGTGCCACCAGCAGGCCCCGTGGCGATAGCTCCTACAATGAGCAGTTCTTC	CATSRPRGDSSYNEQFF
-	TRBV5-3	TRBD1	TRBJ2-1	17	TGTGCCAGAAGCTTGGGACAGGGGATTAGTGTGGACAATGAGCAGTTCTTC	CARSLGQGISVDNEQFF
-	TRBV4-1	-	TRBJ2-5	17	TGCGCCAGCAGCCAACAAAGCGGCCGACAGGTGGGAGAGACCCAGTACTTC	CASSQQSGRQVGETQYF
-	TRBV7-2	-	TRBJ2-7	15	TGTGCCAGCAGCTTAGCTAGCGCTTCGACCTACGAGCAGTACTTC	CASSLASASTYEQYF
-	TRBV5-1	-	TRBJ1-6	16	TGCGCCAGCAGCTCGGGGGACACCGCCTATAATTCACCCCTCCACTTT	CASSSGDTAYNSPLHF
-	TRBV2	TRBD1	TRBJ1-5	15	TGTGCCAGCAGGGATGAGCAGGGGGCGAATCAGCCCCAGCATTTT	CASRDEQGANQPQHF
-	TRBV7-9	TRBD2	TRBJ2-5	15	TGTGCCAGCAGCTTTAGGCGGGAGGGCCGGGAGACCCAGTACTTC	CASSFRREGRETQYF
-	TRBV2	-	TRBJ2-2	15	TGTGCCAGCAGTAGAGAAGGGAGAGGCACCGGGGAGCTGTTTTTT	CASSREGRGTGELFF
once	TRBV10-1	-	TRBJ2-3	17	TGCGCCAGCAGTGAGTCCATTGCAGGGACCGGCACAGATACGCAGTATTTT	CASSESIAGTGTDTQYF
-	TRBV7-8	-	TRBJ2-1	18	TGTGCCAGCAGCTTAGTACTCCGGGTCCCCCCCGGGTACAATGAGCAGTTCTTC	CASSLVLRVPPGYNEQFF
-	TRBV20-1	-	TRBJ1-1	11	TGCAGTGCGTGGGTGAACACTGAAGCTTTCTTT	CSAWVNTEAFF
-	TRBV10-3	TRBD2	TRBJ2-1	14	TGTGCCATCAGTGTACCTAGCGGGTACAATGAGCAGTTCTTC	CAISVPSGYNEQFF
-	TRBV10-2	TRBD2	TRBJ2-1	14	TGCGCCAGCTATAAACGGGAGGGGAGCAATGAGCAGTTCTTC	CASYKREGSNEQFF
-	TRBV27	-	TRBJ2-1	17	TGTGCCAGCAGCCAGCCCTCCTTAAGGGATCGAGGCAATGAGCAGTTCTTC	CASSQPSLRDRGNEQFF
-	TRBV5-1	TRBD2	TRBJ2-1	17	TGCGCCAGCAGCTTTCGGGGACTAGCGGGAGATGTCAATGAGCAGTTCTTC	CASSFRGLAGDVNEQFF
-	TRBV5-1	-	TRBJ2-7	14	TGCGCCAGCAGCCGCCGGGACACGACTTACGAGCAGTACTTC	CASSRRDTTYEQYF